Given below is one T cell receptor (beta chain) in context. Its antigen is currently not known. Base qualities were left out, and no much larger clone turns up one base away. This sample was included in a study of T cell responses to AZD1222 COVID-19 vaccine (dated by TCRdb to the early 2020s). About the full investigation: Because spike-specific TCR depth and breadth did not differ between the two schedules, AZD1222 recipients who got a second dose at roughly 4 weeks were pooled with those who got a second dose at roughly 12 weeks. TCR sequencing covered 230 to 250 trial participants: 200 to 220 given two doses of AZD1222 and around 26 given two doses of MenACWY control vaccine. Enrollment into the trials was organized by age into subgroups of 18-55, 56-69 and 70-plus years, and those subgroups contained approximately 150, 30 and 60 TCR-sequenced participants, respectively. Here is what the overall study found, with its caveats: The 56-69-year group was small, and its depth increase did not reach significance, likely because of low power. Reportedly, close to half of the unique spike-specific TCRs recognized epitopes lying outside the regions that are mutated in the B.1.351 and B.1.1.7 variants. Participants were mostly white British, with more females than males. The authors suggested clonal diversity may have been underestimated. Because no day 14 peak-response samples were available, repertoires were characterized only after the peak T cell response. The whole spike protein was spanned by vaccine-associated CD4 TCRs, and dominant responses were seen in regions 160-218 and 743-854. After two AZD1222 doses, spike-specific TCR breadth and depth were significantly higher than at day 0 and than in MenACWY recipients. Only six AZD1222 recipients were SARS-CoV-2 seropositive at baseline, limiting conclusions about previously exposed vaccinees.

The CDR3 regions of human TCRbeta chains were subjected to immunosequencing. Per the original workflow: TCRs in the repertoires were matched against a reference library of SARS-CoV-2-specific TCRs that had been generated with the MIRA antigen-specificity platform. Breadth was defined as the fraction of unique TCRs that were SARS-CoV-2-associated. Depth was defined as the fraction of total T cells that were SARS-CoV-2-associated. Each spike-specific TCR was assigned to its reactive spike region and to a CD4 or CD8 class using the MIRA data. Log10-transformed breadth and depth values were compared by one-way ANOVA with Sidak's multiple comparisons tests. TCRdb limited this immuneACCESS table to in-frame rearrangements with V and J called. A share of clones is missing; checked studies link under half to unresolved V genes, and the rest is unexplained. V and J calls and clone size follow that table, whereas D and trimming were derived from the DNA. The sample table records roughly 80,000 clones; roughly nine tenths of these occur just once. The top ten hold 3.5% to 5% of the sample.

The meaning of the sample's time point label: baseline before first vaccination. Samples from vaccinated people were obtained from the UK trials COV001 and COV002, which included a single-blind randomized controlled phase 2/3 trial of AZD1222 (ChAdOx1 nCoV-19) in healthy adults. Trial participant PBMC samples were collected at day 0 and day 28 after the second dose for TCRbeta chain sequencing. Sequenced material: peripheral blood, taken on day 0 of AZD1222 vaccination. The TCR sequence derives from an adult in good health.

The CDR3 protein: CASSPGTGSYEQYF. The sequenced DNA: TGTGCCAGCAGCCCCGGGACGGGGTCCTACGAGCAGTACTTC. The chain is assembled from TRBV7-9 and TRBJ2-7; the D gene may be TRBD1 or TRBD2, since each aligns over 5 bases. From its cysteine to its phenylalanine, the CDR3 spans 14 amino acids. Of all the DNA, just the CDR3 is kept, 42 bases in frame from base 1. CDR1 SEHNR and CDR2 FQNEAQ are derived from the germline V gene (reference sequence). Between the V and J ends, shortened by 5 bases and 1 base respectively, the junction contains 12 bases.